These 14 T cell receptor beta chains were sequenced from one sample in a study of OX40 agonist ivuxolimab in advanced cancers. Profiled with immunoSEQ multiplex PCR; TCRdb holds only in-frame clones, not every one. In the table there are 50,000 to 70,000 clones, just over 85% of which are singletons. The specimen comprised CD4+ or CD8+ T cells sorted from blood, sampled in a trial of the OX40 agonist ivuxolimab. Receptor source: an adult with an advanced solid tumor such as melanoma, head and neck, liver or kidney cancer.

J is TRBJ2-7 and V is TRBV5-1; D is possibly TRBD1 (6 bases). Germline CDR1 and CDR2: SGHRS and YFSETQ. Trimming shortened V by 4 bases and J by 6 bases, and 14 bases separated the two germline ends. The CDR3 has 13 amino acids. CDR3 coding DNA: TGCGCCAGCAGCCTGGGACATGCTGGCGAGCAGTACTTC. It codes for CASSLGHAGEQYF.

Only one count was recorded for this clone. The gene calls are TRBV4-1 and TRBJ2-2; 9 nucleotides agree with TRBD1. In germline, CDR1 is MGHRA, CDR2 YSYEKL. CDR3 size: 15 residues. The trim removed 10 bases at V and 4 bases at J, leaving 10 bases unmatched. The CDR3 nucleotides are TGCGCCACCCAACCTGGACAGGGGCGCACCGGGGAGCTGTTTTTT. Translation: CATQPGQGRTGELFF.

The rearrangement uses TRBV30 and TRBJ1-5; D is unclear. The CDR3 is 12 amino acids. The germline CDR1 and CDR2 sequences are GTSNPN and SVGIG (reference sequence). Trimming took off 5 bases at V and 7 bases at J, with 12 bases between the two ends. CDR3 nucleotide sequence: TGTGCCTGGGGGAATGTGGGACAGCCCCAGCATTTT. Its protein is CAWGNVGQPQHF.

This clone is a singleton in its sample. The chain couples TRBV6-1 to TRBJ2-7, with a weak D call TRBD2 (6 bases). Per germline, CDR1 MNHNS and CDR2 SASEGT. V was shortened by 9 bases and J by 0 bases, with 9 bases between the two germline ends. The CDR3 runs to 12 residues. In DNA, the CDR3 is TGTGCCAGTCGGGGAGGCTCCTACGAGCAGTACTTC. Translation gives CASRGGSYEQYF.

This chain joins TRBV6-5 and TRBJ2-1, with 14 bases lining up with TRBD2. Germline loops: CDR1 MNHEY, CDR2 SVGAGI. The J segment lost 7 bases and the V segment lost 2 bases, leaving 1 base of the junction unmatched. This CDR3 region has 15 residues. The CDR3 reads CASSYGTSGSNEQFF. CDR3 coding DNA: TGTGCCAGCAGTTACGGGACTAGCGGGAGTAATGAGCAGTTCTTC.

V usage is TRBV2 and J usage is TRBJ1-1; D is unresolved. The germline V and J ends were trimmed by 8 bases and 0 bases, with 13 bases remaining between them. Per germline, CDR1 SNHLY and CDR2 FYNNEI. The CDR3 extends over 14 amino acids. The CDR3 DNA is TGTGCCAGCCGGTGGGCCGAAATGAACACTGAAGCTTTCTTT. Its protein is CASRWAEMNTEAFF.

V gene TRBV5-8 combines with J gene TRBJ2-5; TRBD2 might be the D (5 bases). CDR1 and CDR2 from the germline V gene are SGHTS and YDEGEE. V was shortened by 7 bases and J by 2 bases, with 12 bases between the two germline ends. The CDR3 length is 13 residues. CDR3 sequence (DNA): TGTGCCAGCGGCCAGCGGTTACAAGAGACCCAGTACTTC. This gives the protein CASGQRLQETQYF.

V and J are TRBV18 and TRBJ2-1, with unresolved D. V shed 0 bases and J shed 0 bases, with 9 bases lying between them. This CDR3 region has 16 residues. Germline V lookup: CDR1 KGHSH, CDR2 LQKENI. For the CDR3, the DNA is TGTGCCAGCTCACCACCGGGCGTTATCTCCTACAATGAGCAGTTCTTC. It is translated as CASSPPGVISYNEQFF.

The chain has TRBV5-1 and TRBJ1-3, with D possibly matching TRBD1 (5 bases). CDR1 is SGHRS, CDR2 YFSETQ, per germline. V lost 0 bases to trimming and J lost 9 bases, with 16 bases between them. The CDR3 sequence is 15 residues long. The CDR3, as DNA: TGCGCCAGCAGCTTGGTGGGGACCTCGGGGAGCACCATATATTTT. Its protein product is CASSLVGTSGSTIYF.

Written as DNA, the CDR3 is TGTGCCAGCAGCTTATACCGAGATGAAACCTACGAGCAGTACTTC. It codes for CASSLYRDETYEQYF. V is TRBV11-2 and J is TRBJ2-7; D remains ambiguous. V was trimmed by 2 bases and J by 2 bases, leaving 13 bases between them. This CDR3 comprises 15 residues. From germline, CDR1 is SGHAT and CDR2 FQNNGV.

V usage is TRBV30 and J usage is TRBJ2-7; D is perhaps TRBD1 (6 bases). This CDR3 region has 15 residues. The germline V gene encodes CDR1 GTSNPN and CDR2 SVGIG (reference sequence). V was pared by 4 bases and J by 0 bases, with 16 bases between. CDR3 nucleotide sequence: TGTGCCTGGACCTTAGGGGGTGCCAGCTCCTACGAGCAGTACTTC. Its protein product is CAWTLGGASSYEQYF.

DNA of the CDR3: TGCAGCGTTGAGGCAGGGGACTACAATGAGCAGTTCTTC. Protein product: CSVEAGDYNEQFF. The chain is built from TRBV29-1 and TRBJ2-1; possible D gene TRBD1, 6 bases. Germline CDR1 SQVTM, CDR2 ANQGSEA. This CDR3 spans 13 amino acids. V lost 3 bases to trimming and J lost 3 bases, with 9 bases between them.

The genes are TRBV6-1 and TRBJ1-5, with a possible D match to TRBD1 (5 bases). Germline values: CDR1 MNHNS, CDR2 SASEGT. The CDR3 is 15 amino acids. The germline V and J ends were trimmed by 2 bases and 1 base, with 9 bases remaining between them. Here the CDR3 DNA reads TGTGCCAGCAGTGAAAATTGGGGGAGCAATCAGCCCCAGCATTTT. This translates into CASSENWGSNQPQHF.

This clone was observed a single time. The chain couples TRBV6-1 to TRBJ1-5; D may be TRBD1 (6 bases). CDR1 and CDR2 from the germline V gene are MNHNS and SASEGT. V lost 7 bases and J lost 6, with 16 bases in between. The CDR3 has 14 residues. The CDR3 DNA reads as TGTGCCAGCACCCCAGGGGCCCCTAGTCAGCCCCAGCATTTT. As protein: CASTPGAPSQPQHF.